This T cell receptor beta chain appears in the sequencing data of a study of shared clonotypes between healthy human individuals. Both subsets, CD45RA+ naive and CD45RA-negative memory, were split from the CD4+ cells. As for this clone: Antigen specificity is unknown.

The CDR3 is made up of 13 amino acids. The germline V and J ends were trimmed by 10 bases and 3 bases, with 15 bases remaining between them. Per germline, CDR1 LNHNV and CDR2 YYDKDF (reference sequence). Study conclusions and caveats: A reduction in generation probabilities was seen for non-shared clonotypes relative to those shared by all four donors.

The authors distributed each subset's genomic DNA evenly over several immunoSEQ plates. TCRdb's table, derived via immunoSEQ multiplex PCR, lists solely in-frame clones and lacks some. The sample gives 1.6 million or so clones, 95% to 97% of which show up once; 1% to 1.5% is in the top ten. The chain links TRBV15 to TRBJ1-2; a weak D match, TRBD1 (5 bases). What was sequenced was naive CD4+ T cells sorted from blood. Specified subset: CD45RA+ positively selected. This TCR was recovered from a man younger than 45 in good health. The DNA for the CDR3 is TGTGCCATCCGGGCGGGGGTGGACTATGGCTACACCTTC. Protein sequence: CAIRAGVDYGYTF.